The source of this T cell receptor (beta chain) is a study of neurological immune-mediated disorders. Study conclusions and caveats: Sharing of CDR3 amino acid sequences among expanded clones across subjects was absent, suggesting private repertoires in all groups.

Every sequencing run gave over 180 million TCR-beta sequences, taken from 15-18 subjects. One entry per CDR3 protein results from TCRdb running MiXCR on the 5' RACE reads. The table includes about 49,000 distinct CDR3 sequences, roughly 8% detected once. This clonotype was seen ten or more times. Its antigen is as yet unknown. Time point reported: longitudinal time-point 3. Blood bank volunteers in Maryland, USA, served as healthy controls. The unsorted libraries were generated from a total of 2 million PBMCs, which had been stored in RNAlater at -80 C. Trimming removed 5 bases from V and 0 bases from J, with 13 bases in between. Germline V gene sequence: CDR1 SGHTA, CDR2 FQGNSA. The CDR3 consists of 16 residues.

This sequence joins TRBV7-2 and TRBJ2-2; no definite D call. Sequencing was done on a sample of PBMCs. The sequence derives from a middle-aged woman in good health. CDR3 protein: CASSNRQIANTGELFF. The CDR3 DNA reads as TGTGCCAGCAGCAATAGGCAGATCGCGAACACCGGGGAGCTGTTTTTT.